The source of this TCR beta chain is a study of blood T cell repertoires in COVID-19. Data came from immunoSEQ multiplex PCR; TCRdb stores just in-frame clones and leaves some out. Here the sample spans some 340,000 clones, 90% to 95% being singletons. In germline, CDR1 is LGHDT, CDR2 YNNKEL (reference sequence). V was clipped by 2 bases and J by 2 bases, with 17 bases between them. This CDR3 region has 17 residues. The sequence derives from a woman between 25 and 40 years old who had been exposed to COVID-19. This chain joins TRBV3-1 (or the pseudogene TRBV3-2) and TRBJ2-3; perhaps TRBD2 as D (6 bases). What was sequenced was PBMCs or T cells enriched from blood (not recorded which). The CDR3 DNA follows: TGTGCCAGCAGCCAAAGTTCCTCGGGGGAGCTCACAGATACGCAGTATTTT. Translating it yields CASSQSSSGELTDTQYF.